This TCR beta chain was sequenced for a study of response to subunit inactivated influenza vaccine. This clonotype was seen only a few times. Losses at the gene ends were 7 bases for V and 8 bases for J; bases not matched to a gene: 11. CDR3 length equals 14 residues. TCRdb reprocessed the RT-PCR reads with MiXCR, giving one entry per CDR3 protein. This sample has some 800,000 distinct CDR3 sequences, with over 20% found just once. This TCR derives from a man in his fifties or sixties who received an inactivated influenza vaccine. The sample consisted of PBMCs from blood, taken around 5 days after vaccination. The rearrangement joins TRBV12-3 or TRBV12-4 to TRBJ2-1, with 7 bases matching TRBD2. CDR3 residues: CASNPLGRGHEQFF. For the CDR3, the DNA is TGTGCCAGCAACCCTTTGGGGAGGGGCCATGAGCAGTTCTTC.